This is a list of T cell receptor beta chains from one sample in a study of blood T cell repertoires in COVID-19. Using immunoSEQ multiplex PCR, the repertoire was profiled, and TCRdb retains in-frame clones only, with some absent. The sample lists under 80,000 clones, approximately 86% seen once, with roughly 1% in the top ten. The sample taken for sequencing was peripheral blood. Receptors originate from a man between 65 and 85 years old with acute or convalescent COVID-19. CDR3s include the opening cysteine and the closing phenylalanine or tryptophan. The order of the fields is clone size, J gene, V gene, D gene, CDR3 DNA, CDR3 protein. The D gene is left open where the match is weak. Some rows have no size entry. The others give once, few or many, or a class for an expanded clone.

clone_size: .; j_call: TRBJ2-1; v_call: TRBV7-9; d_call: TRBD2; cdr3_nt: TGTGCCAGCAGCCGCAGGACTAGCGGGGGTGGCAATGAGCAGTTCTTC; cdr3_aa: CASSRRTSGGGNEQFF
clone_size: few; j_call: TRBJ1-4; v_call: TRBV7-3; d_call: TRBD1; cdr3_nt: TGTGCCAGCAGCGCCACAGGGGGCAGGGGTGAAAAACTGTTTTTT; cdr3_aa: CASSATGGRGEKLFF
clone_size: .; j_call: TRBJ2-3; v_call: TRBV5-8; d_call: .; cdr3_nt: TGTGCCAGCAGCTTGACATATACAGCAGATACGCAGTATTTT; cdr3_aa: CASSLTYTADTQYF
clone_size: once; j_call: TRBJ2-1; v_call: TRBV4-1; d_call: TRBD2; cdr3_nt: TGCGCCAGCAGGCCGATTAGCGGGAGTACACTGAGCAATGAGCAGTTCTTC; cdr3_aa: CASRPISGSTLSNEQFF
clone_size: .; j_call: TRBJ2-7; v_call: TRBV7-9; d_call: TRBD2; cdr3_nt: TGTGCCAGCTGTGACGGGGGGGTATCGACCTACGAGCAGTACTTC; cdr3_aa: CASCDGGVSTYEQYF
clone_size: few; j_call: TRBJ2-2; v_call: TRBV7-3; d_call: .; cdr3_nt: TGTGCCAGCAGCCCCCAGTACGGGGAGCTGTTTTTT; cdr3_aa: CASSPQYGELFF
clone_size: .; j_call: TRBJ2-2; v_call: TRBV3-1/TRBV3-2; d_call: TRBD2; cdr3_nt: TGTGCCAGCAGCCAAGGAAAAGCGGGGGTTAACACCGGGGAGCTGTTTTTT; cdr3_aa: CASSQGKAGVNTGELFF
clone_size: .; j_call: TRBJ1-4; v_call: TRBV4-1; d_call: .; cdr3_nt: TGCGCCAGCAGCCAAGACGAGGGCAGGAATGAAAAACTGTTTTTT; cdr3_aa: CASSQDEGRNEKLFF
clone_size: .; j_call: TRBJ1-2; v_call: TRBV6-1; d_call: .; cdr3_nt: TGTGCCAGCAGTGAACAGGCGGGGCTCAACTATGGCTACACCTTC; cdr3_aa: CASSEQAGLNYGYTF
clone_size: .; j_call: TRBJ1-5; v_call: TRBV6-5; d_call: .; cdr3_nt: TGTGCCAGCAGTTACTCGATTCTCGGGGGGGATCAGCCCCAGCATTTT; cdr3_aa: CASSYSILGGDQPQHF
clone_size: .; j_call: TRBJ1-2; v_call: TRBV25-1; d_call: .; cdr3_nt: TGTGCCAGCAGTACATCTCACTATGGCTACACCTTC; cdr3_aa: CASSTSHYGYTF
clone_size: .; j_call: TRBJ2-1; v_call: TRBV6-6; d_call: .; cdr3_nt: TGTGCCAGCAGCCTCTACAATGAGCAGTTCTTC; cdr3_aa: CASSLYNEQFF
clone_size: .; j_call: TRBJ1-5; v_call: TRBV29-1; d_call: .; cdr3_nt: TGCAGCGTTTCAGCGGGTAGAAATAGCAATCAGCCCCAGCATTTT; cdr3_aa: CSVSAGRNSNQPQHF
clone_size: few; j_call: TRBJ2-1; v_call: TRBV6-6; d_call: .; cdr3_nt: TGTGCCAGCAGCTCTAGGGGTGAGCAGTTCTTC; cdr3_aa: CASSSRGEQFF
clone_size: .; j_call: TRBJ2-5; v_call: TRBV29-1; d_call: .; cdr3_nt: TGCAGCGACCTCTCGGCGGGAGAGACCCAGTACTTC; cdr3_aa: CSDLSAGETQYF
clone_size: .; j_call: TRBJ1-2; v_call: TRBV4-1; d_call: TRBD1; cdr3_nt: TGCGCCAGCAGCCAAGAATTCCCGTACAGGGGGGGCTACACCTTC; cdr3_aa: CASSQEFPYRGGYTF
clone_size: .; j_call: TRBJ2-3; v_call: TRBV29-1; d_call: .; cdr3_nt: TGCAGCGTTGTCGGGGAAGTGGGCACAGATACGCAGTATTTT; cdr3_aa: CSVVGEVGTDTQYF
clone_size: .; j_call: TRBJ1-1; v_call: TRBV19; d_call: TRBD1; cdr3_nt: TGTGCCAGTAGTATCCTTAGGACAGGTGAGACTGAAGCTTTCTTT; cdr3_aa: CASSILRTGETEAFF
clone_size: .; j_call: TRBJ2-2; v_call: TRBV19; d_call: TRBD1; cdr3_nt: TGTGCCAGTATTAGTGGTCGGGACAGGGGGCGCGAAGGGGAGCTGTTTTTT; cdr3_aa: CASISGRDRGREGELFF
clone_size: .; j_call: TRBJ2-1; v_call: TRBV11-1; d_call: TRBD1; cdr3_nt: TGTGCCAGCAGCCGCATAGGGGACAGGGTTCGCAATGAGCAGTTCTTC; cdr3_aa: CASSRIGDRVRNEQFF
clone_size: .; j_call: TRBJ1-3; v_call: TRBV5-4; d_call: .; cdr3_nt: TGTGCCAGCAGCTTGGACGGGTGGGGCAGGGTGCCCGGAAACACCATATATTTT; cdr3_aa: CASSLDGWGRVPGNTIYF
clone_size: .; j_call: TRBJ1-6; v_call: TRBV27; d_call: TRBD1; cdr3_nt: TGTGCCAGCAGGGACAGGAGTTTACCCCTCCACTTT; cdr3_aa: CASRDRSLPLHF
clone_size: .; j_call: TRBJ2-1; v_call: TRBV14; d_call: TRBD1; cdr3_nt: TGTGCCAGCAGCCAAGAGAAGGGACAGGGATACAATGAGCAGTTCTTC; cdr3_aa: CASSQEKGQGYNEQFF
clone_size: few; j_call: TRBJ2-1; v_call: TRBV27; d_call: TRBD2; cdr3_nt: TGTGCCAGCGTCTGGAGGTGGACTAGCGTATACAATGAGCAGTTCTTC; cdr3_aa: CASVWRWTSVYNEQFF
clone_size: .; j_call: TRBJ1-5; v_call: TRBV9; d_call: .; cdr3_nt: TGTGCCAGCAGCGATACCCCGGGGGGGCAGGTTGGCAATCAGCCCCAGCATTTT; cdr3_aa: CASSDTPGGQVGNQPQHF
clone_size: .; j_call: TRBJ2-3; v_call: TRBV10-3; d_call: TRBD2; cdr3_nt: TGTGCCATCAGGCCGGGACTATCCTCAGATACGCAGTATTTT; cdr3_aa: CAIRPGLSSDTQYF
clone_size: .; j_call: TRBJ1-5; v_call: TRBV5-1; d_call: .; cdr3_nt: TGCGCCAGCAGCTTGGATGGCCAGCCCCAGCATTTT; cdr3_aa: CASSLDGQPQHF
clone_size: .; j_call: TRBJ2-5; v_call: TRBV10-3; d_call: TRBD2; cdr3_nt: TGTGCCATCAGTAGGCGGGAGGGTTCAGAGACCCAGTACTTC; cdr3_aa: CAISRREGSETQYF
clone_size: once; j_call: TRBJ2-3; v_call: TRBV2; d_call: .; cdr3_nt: TGTGCCAGCAGCCAGTTACGGGGGGCCACAGATACGCAGTATTTT; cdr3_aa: CASSQLRGATDTQYF